This T cell receptor (beta chain) was documented in a study of blood T cell repertoires in COVID-19. The repertoire was sequenced with immunoSEQ multiplex PCR; TCRdb's copy has only in-frame clones and lacks some. The sample holds fewer than 500,000 clones, approximately 90% seen once. Deletions cut 6 bases from V and 4 bases from J, with 12 bases between. This CDR3 has 13 residues. The sequence came from a man between 18 and 35 years old with COVID-19, enrolled during active disease. This sequence joins TRBV12-3 or TRBV12-4 and TRBJ1-2; D gene ambiguous. The source material was peripheral blood. The CDR3 nucleotides read TGTGCCAGCAGCCCCCGCCAGGCCTATGGCTACACCTTC. Translated: CASSPRQAYGYTF.